The 21 T cell receptor beta chains presented below share a single source sample, sequenced in a study of T cell responses to AZD1222 COVID-19 vaccine. Using immunoSEQ multiplex PCR, the repertoire was profiled, and TCRdb retains in-frame clones only, with some absent. Among 70,000 or so clones listed, 85% to 90% were seen once. Source: peripheral blood, taken on day 0 of AZD1222 vaccination. Receptors originate from an adult in good health.

This chain uses TRBV19 with TRBJ1-5; perhaps TRBD1 as D (6 bases). V was clipped by 2 bases and J by 3 bases, with 11 bases between them. Germline assignment: CDR1 LNHDA and CDR2 SQIVND (reference sequence). The CDR3 runs to 15 residues. CDR3 residues: CASSISQGINQPQHF. The CDR3 DNA follows: TGTGCCAGTAGTATAAGTCAGGGGATCAATCAGCCCCAGCATTTT.

The rearrangement joins TRBV5-1 to TRBJ2-1; D remains ambiguous. V was pared by 0 bases and J by 7 bases, with 17 bases between. This CDR3 region has 16 residues. Germline V gene data show CDR1 as SGHRS and CDR2 as YFSETQ. CDR3 sequence reads: CASSLGRQGVGNEQFF. As DNA, the CDR3 is TGCGCCAGCAGCTTGGGACGGCAAGGAGTCGGGAATGAGCAGTTCTTC. Based on the CDR3 plus reference TRBV5-1 and TRBJ2-1, the full variable domain is KAGVTQTPRYLIKTRGQQVTLSCSPISGHRSVSWYQQTPGQGLQFLFEYFSETQRNKGNFPGRFSGRQFSNSRSEMNVSTLELGDSALYLCASSLGRQGVGNEQFFGPGTRLTVL.

The chain links TRBV10-1 to TRBJ1-1; D unresolved. This CDR3 has 14 residues. Between the trimmed V and J ends, which lost 3 bases and 0 bases, there was a span of 8 bases. Germline loops: CDR1 WNHNN, CDR2 SYGVQD (reference sequence). CDR3 coding DNA: TGCGCCAGCAGTGATGGACGTTTGAACACTGAAGCTTTCTTT. This encodes CASSDGRLNTEAFF.

The chain recombines TRBV28 with TRBJ2-1; D not certain. V gave up 6 bases and J gave up 5 bases, with 2 bases separating them. CDR3 size: 10 residues. Looked up from germline, CDR1 is MDHEN and CDR2 is SYDVKM. The CDR3 is CASSDNEQFF. Written as DNA, the CDR3 is TGTGCCAGCAGCGACAATGAGCAGTTCTTC.

This clone showed up just a few times. V usage is TRBV6-6 and J usage is TRBJ2-7; no clear D gene. This CDR3 region has 12 residues. V lost 4 bases and J 10 bases, leaving 14 bases between the germline ends. Per the germline V gene, CDR1 is MNHNY and CDR2 is SVGAGI (reference sequence). This chain's CDR3 is CASSSRAGSQYF. DNA of the CDR3: TGTGCCAGCAGTTCACGGGCAGGTAGCCAGTACTTC.

The chain joins TRBV14 to TRBJ2-7; a possible D gene is TRBD2 (6 bases). The V end lost 4 bases, the J end lost 5 bases, and 18 bases lay between the germline ends. This CDR3 is built from 15 residues. The germline V gene encodes CDR1 SGHDN and CDR2 FVKESK. In DNA form, the CDR3 reads TGTGCCAGCAGCCCTGGTAGGCTAGCGAGCAACGAGCAGTACTTC. It encodes CASSPGRLASNEQYF. The variable domain in full, with the rest retrieved from reference TRBV14 and TRBJ2-7, is EAGVTQFPSHSVIEKGQTVTLRCDPISGHDNLYWYRRVMGKEIKFLLHFVKESKQDESGMPNNRFLAERTGGTYSTLKVQPAELEDSGVYFCASSPGRLASNEQYFGPGTRLTVT.

The chain combines TRBV6-2 or TRBV6-3 with TRBJ2-3, with D hard to call. This CDR3 spans 14 amino acids. The V end was cut by 2 bases, the J end by 0 bases, with 6 bases between. Germline CDR1 reads MNHEY; CDR2 reads SVGEGT. CDR3 coding DNA: TGTGCCAGCAGTTACGCGAGTAGCACAGATACGCAGTATTTT. This translates into CASSYASSTDTQYF.

This clone has only one observation. V is TRBV28 and J is TRBJ1-2, with 7 bases aligning to TRBD1. From germline, CDR1 is MDHEN and CDR2 SYDVKM. J was trimmed by 8 bases and V by 2 bases; bases with no gene match: 5. This CDR3 region has 13 residues. CDR3 DNA sequence: TGTGCCAGCAGTTTACAGGGGGGGCTAGGCTACACCTTC. The encoded protein is CASSLQGGLGYTF.

The CDR3 region is CASSPEWGWKEQFF. The CDR3 nucleotides are TGTGCCAGCAGCCCCGAGTGGGGTTGGAAGGAGCAGTTCTTC. The V gene is TRBV7-9, the J gene TRBJ2-1, with D unclear. V lost 5 bases to trimming and J lost 10 bases, with 18 bases between them. Germline lookup yields CDR1 SEHNR and CDR2 FQNEAQ (reference sequence). The CDR3 is 14 amino acids. The variable domain in full, completed from reference TRBV7-9 and TRBJ2-1, reads DTGVSQNPRHKITKRGQNVTFRCDPISEHNRLYWYRQTLGQGPEFLTYFQNEAQLEKSRLLSDRFSAERPKGSFSTLEIQRTEQGDSAMYLCASSPEWGWKEQFFGPGTRLTVL.

The chain joins TRBV27 to TRBJ2-3; possibly TRBD2 for D (7 bases). The CDR3 extends over 15 amino acids. V shed 6 bases and J shed 4 bases, with 17 bases lying between them. Per germline, CDR1 MNHEY and CDR2 SMNVEV (reference sequence). The CDR3 region is CASRTSPAGADTQYF. CDR3 nucleotides: TGTGCCAGCAGGACTAGCCCAGCAGGGGCAGATACGCAGTATTTT.

The chain recombines TRBV5-8 with TRBJ2-2, with 11 bases lining up with TRBD2. V shed 5 bases and J 0 bases; nucleotides not matched to a gene: 0. In germline, CDR1 is SGHTS, CDR2 YDEGEE. This CDR3 region has 15 residues. In DNA form, the CDR3 reads TGTGCCAGCAGTAGCGGGAGGGCGAACACCGGGGAGCTGTTTTTT. Its translation is CASSSGRANTGELFF.

V usage is TRBV29-1 and J usage is TRBJ2-5; 11 bases match TRBD2. CDR3 length: 15 residues. The V segment lost 6 bases and the J segment 5 bases; nucleotides outside the gene matches: 11. Germline values: CDR1 SQVTM, CDR2 ANQGSEA. This CDR3 reads CSVRLAGRGLETQYF. As DNA, the CDR3 is TGCAGCGTCCGACTAGCGGGGAGGGGTTTGGAGACCCAGTACTTC.

The table lists this clone with a few counts. The junction departs from germline at one end; a sequencing error may be responsible. V and J are TRBV7-7 and TRBJ2-5; D not certain. Germline V gene data show CDR1 as SSHAT and CDR2 as FNYEAQ (reference sequence). CDR3 length: 13 residues. DNA for the CDR3: TGTGCTAGCAGCTTGGTCGATCAAGAGACCCAGTACTTC. Translated, it gives CASSLVDQETQYF. The variable domain in full, completed from reference TRBV7-7 and TRBJ2-5, reads GAGVSQSPRYKVTKRGQDVTLRCDPISSHATLYWYQQALGQGPEFLTYFNYEAQPDKSGLPSDRFSAERPEGSISTLTIQRTEQRDSAMYRCASSLVDQETQYFGPGTRLLVL.

The chain recombines TRBV18 with TRBJ1-4; D remains unclear. Trimming removed 8 bases from V and 7 bases from J, with 11 bases in between. The germline CDR1 and CDR2 sequences are KGHSH and LQKENI. This CDR3 has 12 residues. The CDR3 region is CASQPGGEKLFF. The DNA of the CDR3 is TGTGCCAGCCAGCCAGGAGGTGAAAAACTGTTTTTT.

The rearrangement uses TRBV2 and TRBJ1-6, with D unclear. V was pared by 3 bases and J by 10 bases, with 7 bases between. This CDR3 has 12 amino acids. The germline gives CDR1 SNHLY, CDR2 FYNNEI. The CDR3 spells CASSEMWSPLHF. DNA of the CDR3: TGTGCCAGCAGTGAGATGTGGTCACCCCTCCACTTT.

This clone appeared once. This chain joins TRBV10-1 and TRBJ1-1, with unresolved D. CDR1 WNHNN and CDR2 SYGVQD come from the germline V gene (reference sequence). The CDR3 is made up of 13 amino acids. Trimming pared 0 bases from V and 2 bases from J, leaving 4 bases between. CDR3 in DNA: TGCGCCAGCAGTGAGTCAGTAAACACTGAAGCTTTCTTT. Protein product: CASSESVNTEAFF.

V gene TRBV6-2 or TRBV6-3 combines with J gene TRBJ2-5; 7 bases align to TRBD1. The CDR3 runs 14 residues. Germline V gene sequence: CDR1 MNHEY, CDR2 SVGEGT. Trimming took 6 bases from V and 1 from J; bases not matched to a gene: 5. For the CDR3, the DNA is TGTGCCAGCAGCCCCGAGGGGGCCCAAGAGACCCAGTACTTC. Amino acids: CASSPEGAQETQYF.

This chain links TRBV7-9 with TRBJ2-5; 12 bases are shared with TRBD1. CDR3 length: 15 residues. Germline V lookup: CDR1 SEHNR, CDR2 FQNEAQ (reference sequence). V lost 1 base to trimming and J lost 6 bases; unmatched junction nucleotides: 3. The CDR3: CASSLEGQGAQTQYF. DNA of the CDR3: TGTGCCAGCAGCTTAGAGGGACAGGGGGCACAGACCCAGTACTTC.

The CDR3 spells CASSPRTSGSYEQYF. The DNA of the CDR3 is TGTGCCAGCTCGCCTCGGACTAGCGGCTCCTACGAGCAGTACTTC. The V call is TRBV18, the J call TRBJ2-7; 10 nucleotides align to TRBD2. CDR3 length equals 15 residues. The ends lost 6 bases at V and 0 bases at J; junction bases unmatched: 5. Per the germline V gene, CDR1 is KGHSH and CDR2 is LQKENI.

A few counts support this clone. V is TRBV15 and J is TRBJ1-1; 7 bases line up with TRBD1. Germline V CDR1 and CDR2: LNHNV, YYDKDF (reference sequence). Trimming removed 5 bases from V and 0 bases from J; junction bases left unmatched: 3. This CDR3 has 14 residues. CDR3 sequence reads: CATSRQGLNTEAFF. The CDR3 region has the DNA TGTGCCACCAGCCGACAGGGACTGAACACTGAAGCTTTCTTT. Supplemented by reference TRBV15 and TRBJ1-1, the full variable domain reads DAMVIQNPRYQVTQFGKPVTLSCSQTLNHNVMYWYQQKSSQAPKLLFHYYDKDFNNEADTPDNFQSRRPNTSFCFLDIRSPGLGDTAMYLCATSRQGLNTEAFFGQGTRLTVV.

This clone occurred a few times. This chain links TRBV29-1 with TRBJ1-1; D might be TRBD1 (6 bases). Trimming left V 4 bases short and J 5 bases short, with 14 bases between. In germline, CDR1 is SQVTM, CDR2 ANQGSEA. The CDR3 runs 13 residues. The CDR3 nucleotides read TGCAGCGTTGGGTCGGGGGCGCGAACTGAAGCTTTCTTT. Amino acids: CSVGSGARTEAFF.